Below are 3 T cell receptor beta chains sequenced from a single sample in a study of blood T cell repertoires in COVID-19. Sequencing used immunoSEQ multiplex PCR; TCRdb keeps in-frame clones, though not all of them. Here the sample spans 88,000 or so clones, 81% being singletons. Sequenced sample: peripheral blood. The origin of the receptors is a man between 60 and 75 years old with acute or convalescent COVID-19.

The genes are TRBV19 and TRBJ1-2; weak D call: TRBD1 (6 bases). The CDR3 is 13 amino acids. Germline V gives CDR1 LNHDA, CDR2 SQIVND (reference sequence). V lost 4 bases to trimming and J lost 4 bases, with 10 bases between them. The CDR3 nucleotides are TGTGCCAGTAGTAAACAGGGACCCTATGGCTACACCTTC. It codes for CASSKQGPYGYTF.

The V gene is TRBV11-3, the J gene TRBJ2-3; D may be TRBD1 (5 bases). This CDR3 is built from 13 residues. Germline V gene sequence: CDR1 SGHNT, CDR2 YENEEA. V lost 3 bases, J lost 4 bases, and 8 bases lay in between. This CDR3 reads CASSLGRADTQYF. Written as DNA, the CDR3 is TGTGCCAGCAGCTTGGGCAGGGCAGATACGCAGTATTTT. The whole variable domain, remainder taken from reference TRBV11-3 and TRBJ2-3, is EAGVVQSPRYKIIEKKQPVAFWCNPISGHNTLYWYLQNLGQGPELLIRYENEEAVDDSQLPKDRFSAERLKGVDSTLKIQPAELGDSAVYLCASSLGRADTQYFGPGTRLTVL.

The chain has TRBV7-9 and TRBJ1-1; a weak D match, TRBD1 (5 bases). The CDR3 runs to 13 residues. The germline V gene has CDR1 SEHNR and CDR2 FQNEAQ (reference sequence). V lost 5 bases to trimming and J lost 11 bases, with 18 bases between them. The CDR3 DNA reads TGTGCCAGCAGCCGACCTGAGGTGGGGCACGCTTTCTTT. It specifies CASSRPEVGHAFF.